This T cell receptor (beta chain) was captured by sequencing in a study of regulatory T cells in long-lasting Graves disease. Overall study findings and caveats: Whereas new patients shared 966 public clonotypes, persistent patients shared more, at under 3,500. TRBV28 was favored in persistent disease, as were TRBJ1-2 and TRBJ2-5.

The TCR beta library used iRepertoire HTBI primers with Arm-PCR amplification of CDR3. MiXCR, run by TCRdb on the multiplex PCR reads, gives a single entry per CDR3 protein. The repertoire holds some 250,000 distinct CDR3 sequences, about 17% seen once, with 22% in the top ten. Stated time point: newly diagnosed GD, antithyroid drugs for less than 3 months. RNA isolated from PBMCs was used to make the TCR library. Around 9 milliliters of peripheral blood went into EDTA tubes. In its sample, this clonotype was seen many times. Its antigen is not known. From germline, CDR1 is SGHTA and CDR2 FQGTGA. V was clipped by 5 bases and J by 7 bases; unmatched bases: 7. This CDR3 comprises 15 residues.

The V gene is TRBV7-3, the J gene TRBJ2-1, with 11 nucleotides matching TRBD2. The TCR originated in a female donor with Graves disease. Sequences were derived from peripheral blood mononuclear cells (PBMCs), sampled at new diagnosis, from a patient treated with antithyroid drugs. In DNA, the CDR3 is TGTGCCAGCAGCCCCGGACTAGCGGGCAGTAATGAGCAGTTCTTC. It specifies CASSPGLAGSNEQFF.